What follows are 8 T cell receptor beta chains derived from one specimen sequenced in a study of T cells in Graves' hyperthyroidism and ophthalmopathy. TCR beta CDR3 sequences were amplified from RNA transcripts. Using the HTBI primer set, a first-round RT-PCR was run on the TCR CDR3. TCRdb reprocessed the multiplex PCR reads via MiXCR and lists one record per CDR3 protein. This table holds 280,000 or so distinct CDR3 sequences, less than 30% found once. Sequenced input: blood. The receptors shown here come from a man between 35 and 55 years old with Graves' hyperthyroidism that later progressed to Graves' ophthalmopathy.

Ten or more counts support this clonotype. The chain is built from TRBV2 and TRBJ2-6, with 7 bases lining up with TRBD1. Germline CDR1 reads SNHLY; CDR2 reads FYNNEI. The trim removed 4 bases at V and 0 bases at J, leaving 15 bases unmatched. This CDR3 is 20 amino acids long. CDR3 nucleotides: TGTGCCAGCAGTGCCACGGGGACAGCTAAATCAATCTCTGGGGCCAACGTCCTGACTTTC. As protein: CASSATGTAKSISGANVLTF.

This clonotype was counted at least ten times. The gene calls are TRBV6-1 and TRBJ2-5, with a possible D match to TRBD2 (6 bases). Germline V gene lookup returns CDR1 MNHNS and CDR2 SASEGT. The ends were cut back, 10 bases at V and 1 base at J, with 13 bases in the middle. The CDR3 consists of 13 residues. CDR3 sequence reads: CATQTSRQETQYF. CDR3 DNA sequence: TGTGCCACTCAGACTAGTCGCCAAGAGACCCAGTACTTC.

This clonotype has a count of ten or more. The rearrangement joins TRBV29-1 to TRBJ2-7; D possibly corresponds to TRBD2 (6 bases). This CDR3 is 15 amino acids long. V lost 4 bases, J lost 4 bases, and 20 bases lay in between. Germline lookup yields CDR1 SQVTM and CDR2 ANQGSEA. The CDR3: CSVVSARRGIYEQYF. The CDR3 DNA reads as TGCAGCGTTGTCAGCGCCCGGAGGGGTATTTACGAGCAGTACTTC.

The gene calls are TRBV10-3 and TRBJ2-7, with 12 bases aligning to TRBD2. Trimming took 6 bases from V and 7 from J; bases not matched to a gene: 4. There are 13 residues in the CDR3. CDR1 and CDR2 (germline): ENHRY, SYGVKD. CDR3 amino acids: CAIRPGLAGEQYF. For the CDR3, the DNA is TGTGCCATCAGACCGGGACTAGCGGGTGAGCAGTACTTC.

This clonotype has a count of ten or more. The chain uses TRBV12-5 and TRBJ2-5, with D unresolved. V was pared by 5 bases and J by 5 bases, with 9 bases between. This CDR3 region has 12 residues. CDR1 and CDR2 from the germline V gene are LGHNT and FRNRAP. The CDR3 loop is CASGISSETQYF. The CDR3, as DNA: TGTGCTAGTGGTATATCCTCGGAGACCCAGTACTTC.

This clonotype was observed a handful of times. The chain links TRBV6-1 to TRBJ1-1; the D gene is possibly TRBD1 (5 bases). Germline CDR1 is MNHNS and CDR2 is SASEGT. Trimming removed 7 bases at V and 7 bases at J, with 10 bases between. This CDR3 region has 11 residues. CDR3 DNA sequence: TGTGCCAGCACTCCGGGGCATGAAGCTTTCTTT. Protein product: CASTPGHEAFF.

In its sample, this clonotype was seen many times. The chain couples TRBV2 to TRBJ1-5; 9 bases are shared with TRBD1. In germline, CDR1 is SNHLY, CDR2 FYNNEI. The CDR3 sequence is 15 residues long. The ends lost 5 bases at V and 3 bases at J; junction bases unmatched: 5. The CDR3 reads CASSLEQGANQPQHF. CDR3 nucleotides: TGTGCCAGCAGTCTTGAACAGGGGGCCAATCAGCCCCAGCATTTT.

This clonotype was seen repeatedly, ten times or more. V is TRBV20-1 and J is TRBJ1-1; tentatively, D is TRBD1 (6 bases). Germline V gene data show CDR1 as DFQATT and CDR2 as SNEGSKA (reference sequence). The CDR3 has 12 residues. V was cut by 6 bases and J by 5 bases, with 13 bases left in between. CDR3 sequence reads: CSAIRGQTEAFF. CDR3 sequence (DNA): TGCAGTGCCATCAGGGGACAAACTGAAGCTTTCTTT.